The 6 T cell receptor beta chains below were found in one sample sequenced in a study of read filtering for tumor transcriptome and immune sequencing. Molecular barcoded adaptors covering alpha/delta and beta/gamma chains were used on roughly 370 ng RNA. TCRdb ran MiXCR on the reads and lists one entry per CDR3 protein. The table records about 48,000 distinct CDR3 sequences, roughly a fifth of them present only once. Sequencing input: a population of CD138-negative cells sorted from bone marrow. The source of these receptors is a donor aged 40 or older with multiple myeloma.

The chain uses TRBV29-1 and TRBJ2-5; the match to TRBD2 covers 9 bases. The CDR3 totals 14 residues. Germline trimming cut 5 bases from V and 2 bases from J; bases unmatched to any gene: 6. Germline V gives CDR1 SQVTM, CDR2 ANQGSEA. This CDR3 is CSVIAGELQETQYF. The CDR3 DNA is TGCAGCGTTATAGCGGGAGAGCTACAAGAGACCCAGTACTTC.

The chain uses TRBV19 and TRBJ1-4; D is uncertain. V lost 3 bases, J lost 10 bases, and 18 bases lay in between. CDR1 is LNHDA and CDR2 is SQIVND in the germline V gene (reference sequence). This CDR3 comprises 15 residues. CDR3 in amino acids: CASSIGERTVRKLFF. The CDR3 nucleotides read TGTGCCAGTAGTATTGGAGAGAGGACGGTTCGAAAACTGTTTTTT.

This clonotype was counted ten times or more. V gene TRBV5-1 combines with J gene TRBJ2-5; 11 bases line up with TRBD2. This CDR3 comprises 16 residues. Germline CDR1 and CDR2: SGHRS and YFSETQ. After removal of 1 base from V and 3 bases from J, the junction contained 5 bases not matched to a gene. DNA for the CDR3: TGCGCCAGCAGCTTGATGGGACTAGCGGCTAAAGAGACCCAGTACTTC. Protein sequence: CASSLMGLAAKETQYF.

In the case of this clonotype: A much larger clone lies a single base off, so this may be a read error. V and J are TRBV18 and TRBJ2-2; tentatively, D is TRBD2 (5 bases). Germline V gene sequence: CDR1 KGHSH, CDR2 LQKENI. This CDR3 spans 11 amino acids. The CDR3 here is CASRSPGELLF. The CDR3 DNA reads TGTGCCAGCCGAAGTCCCGGGGAGCTGCTTTTT.

This clonotype has just a few counts. A clone one base away is much larger, so this may be a read error. V and J are TRBV19 and TRBJ2-1; 9 nucleotides line up with TRBD2. The CDR3 consists of 13 residues. J lost 9 bases, V lost 4 bases, and 4 bases had no gene match. The germline V gene has CDR1 LNHDA and CDR2 SQIVND (reference sequence). As DNA, the CDR3 is TGTGCCAGTAGTACTAGCGGGGTAGGTGAGCAGTTCTTC. It encodes CASSTSGVGEQFF.

This chain connects TRBV18 to TRBJ1-3; D unresolved. The CDR3 is made up of 19 amino acids. V lost 3 bases to trimming and J lost 0 bases, with 21 bases between them. Germline CDR1 is KGHSH and CDR2 is LQKENI. Here the CDR3 DNA reads TGTGCCAGCTCACCCTTCCCAGCGGGTCGAAGAACCTCTGGAAACACCATATATTTT. Encoded protein: CASSPFPAGRRTSGNTIYF.